Presented here are 6 T cell receptor beta chains from one specimen sequenced in a study of T-cell reconstitution after alpha-beta-depleted transplantation in children. Researchers prepared the TCRbeta library using unique molecular identifiers, the study reports. TCRdb recomputed calls from the PCR reads with MiXCR, one row per CDR3 protein. The sample yields nearly 350,000 distinct CDR3 sequences, roughly 15% seen once. The specimen was PBMCs, mostly from graft donor cells, collected 360 days after TCRalphabeta/CD19-depleted stem cell transplant. Receptors were obtained from a male patient aged 2-15 years who had a stem cell transplant for acute lymphoblastic leukemia, so the T cells may come from the graft donor.

CDR3: CASSQDPTGGGGAGYTF. The CDR3 DNA reads as TGTGCCAGCAGCCAAGATCCGACAGGGGGCGGAGGGGCTGGCTACACCTTC. The chain is built from TRBV4-2 and TRBJ1-2; 10 bases agree with TRBD1. This CDR3 contains 17 residues. The germline V gene encodes CDR1 LGHNA and CDR2 YNFKEQ. V was pared by 0 bases and J by 7 bases, with 11 bases of the junction left unmatched.

The chain employs TRBV5-1 and TRBJ2-1; the match to TRBD2 covers 11 bases. The V gene's germline CDR1 is SGHRS and CDR2 YFSETQ. Trimming at V came to 4 bases and at J to 7 bases, leaving 7 bases not matched to a gene. The CDR3 extends over 15 amino acids. The CDR3: CASSKTSGSTNEQFF. For the CDR3, the DNA is TGCGCCAGCAGCAAAACTAGCGGGAGTACTAATGAGCAGTTCTTC.

This clonotype appeared once. The chain employs TRBV5-1 and TRBJ2-5; the D gene is possibly TRBD2 (5 bases). The CDR3 consists of 14 residues. The V gene's germline CDR1 is SGHRS and CDR2 YFSETQ. Between the trimmed V and J ends, which lost 4 bases and 2 bases, there was a span of 12 bases. This chain's CDR3 is CASSGESGQETQYF. Written as DNA, the CDR3 is TGCGCCAGCAGCGGGGAGTCTGGGCAAGAGACCCAGTACTTC.

The chain recombines TRBV4-1 with TRBJ2-2; D is ambiguous. V was trimmed by 4 bases and J by 7 bases, leaving 13 bases between them. This CDR3 region has 14 residues. The germline gives CDR1 MGHRA, CDR2 YSYEKL. CDR3 DNA sequence: TGCGCCAGCAGCCGTCTCCCGCGAGGCGGGGAGCTGTTTTTT. Residues: CASSRLPRGGELFF.

The chain links TRBV5-1 to TRBJ2-7; no firm D call. Germline CDR1 SGHRS, CDR2 YFSETQ. Trimming pared 2 bases from V and 7 bases from J, leaving 16 bases between. This CDR3 has 14 amino acids. The CDR3 DNA follows: TGCGCCAGCAGCTTCCAGGACGGAAAATGGGAGCAGTACTTC. As protein: CASSFQDGKWEQYF.

This clonotype was seen at least ten times. The chain recombines TRBV29-1 with TRBJ2-7; TRBD2 aligns across 9 bases. Trimming at V came to 3 bases and at J to 2 bases, leaving 5 bases not matched to a gene. The CDR3 runs 14 residues. Germline V lookup: CDR1 SQVTM, CDR2 ANQGSEA. The chain's CDR3 is CSVDQTSGAYEQYF. In DNA, the CDR3 is TGCAGCGTTGACCAGACTAGCGGAGCCTACGAGCAGTACTTC.